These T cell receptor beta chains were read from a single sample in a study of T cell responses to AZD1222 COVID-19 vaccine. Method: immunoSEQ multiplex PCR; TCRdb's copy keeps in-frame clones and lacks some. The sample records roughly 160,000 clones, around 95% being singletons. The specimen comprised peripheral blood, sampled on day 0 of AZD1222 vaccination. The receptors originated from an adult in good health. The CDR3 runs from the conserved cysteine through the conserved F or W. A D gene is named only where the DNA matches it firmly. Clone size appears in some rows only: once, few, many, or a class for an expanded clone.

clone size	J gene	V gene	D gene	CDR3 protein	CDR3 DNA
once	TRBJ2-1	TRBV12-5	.	CASGGLGVVGNEQFF	TGTGCTAGTGGGGGTCTAGGGGTGGTGGGGAATGAGCAGTTCTTC
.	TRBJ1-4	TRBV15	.	CATSVRTELFF	TGTGCCACCAGCGTCCGGACAGAACTGTTTTTT
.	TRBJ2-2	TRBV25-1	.	CASSEVRNTGELFF	TGTGCCAGCAGTGAGGTCCGGAACACCGGGGAGCTGTTTTTT
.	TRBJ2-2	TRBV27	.	CASSPRSSLRAAGELFF	TGTGCCAGCAGTCCCAGGAGCTCACTCAGGGCGGCCGGGGAGCTGTTTTTT
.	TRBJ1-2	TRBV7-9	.	CASSLDGYGYTF	TGTGCCAGCAGCTTAGACGGCTATGGCTACACCTTC
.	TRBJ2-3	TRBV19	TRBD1	CASSNDREGSTDTQYF	TGTGCCAGTAGTAACGACAGGGAAGGAAGCACAGATACGCAGTATTTT
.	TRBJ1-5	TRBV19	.	CASSIAGNQPQHF	TGTGCCAGTAGTATAGCCGGGAACCAGCCCCAGCATTTT
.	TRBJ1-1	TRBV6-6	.	CASSYLGRTEAFF	TGTGCCAGCAGTTACCTAGGGAGGACTGAAGCTTTCTTT
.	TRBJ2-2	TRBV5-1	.	CASSLKTGNTGELFF	TGCGCCAGCAGCCTCAAGACAGGGAACACCGGGGAGCTGTTTTTT
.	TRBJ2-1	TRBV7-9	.	CASRRSDHEQFF	TGTGCCAGCAGGCGTAGCGATCATGAGCAGTTCTTC
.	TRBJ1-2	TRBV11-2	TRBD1	CASSSLGGGNYGYTF	TGTGCCAGCAGCTCCTTAGGGGGCGGAAACTATGGCTACACCTTC
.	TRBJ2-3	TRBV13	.	CASSLLEGQYF	TGTGCCAGCAGCCTCCTCGAAGGGCAGTATTTT
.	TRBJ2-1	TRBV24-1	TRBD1	CATSDGTGSYNEQFF	TGTGCCACCAGTGATGGGACAGGCTCCTACAATGAGCAGTTCTTC
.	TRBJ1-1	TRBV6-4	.	CASSADRLNTEAFF	TGTGCCAGCAGTGCAGACAGGCTGAACACTGAAGCTTTCTTT
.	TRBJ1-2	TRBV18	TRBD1	CASQQGGYGYTF	TGTGCCAGCCAACAGGGGGGCTATGGCTACACCTTC
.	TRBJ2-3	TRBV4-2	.	CASSQGDREIVAQYF	TGTGCCAGCAGCCAAGGAGATCGGGAGATCGTAGCTCAGTATTTT
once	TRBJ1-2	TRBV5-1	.	CASSFGGSYGYTF	TGCGCCAGCAGCTTCGGGGGGAGCTATGGCTACACCTTC
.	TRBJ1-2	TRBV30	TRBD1	CASTGTGRFGYTF	TGTGCCTCCACCGGGACAGGGAGATTTGGCTACACCTTC
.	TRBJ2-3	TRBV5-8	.	CASSPELADTQYF	TGTGCCAGCAGCCCCGAGCTAGCGGATACGCAGTATTTT
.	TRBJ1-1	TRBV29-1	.	CSVVGRGWSTEAFF	TGCAGCGTGGTGGGGAGGGGGTGGAGCACTGAAGCTTTCTTT
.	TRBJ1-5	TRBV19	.	CASGLWGGGNQPQHF	TGTGCCAGTGGACTGTGGGGGGGCGGCAATCAGCCCCAGCATTTT
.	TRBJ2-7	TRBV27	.	CASSKGGSSYEQYF	TGTGCCAGCAGTAAAGGGGGGAGCTCCTACGAGCAGTACTTC
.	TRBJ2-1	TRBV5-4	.	CASSFDNEQFF	TGTGCCAGCAGTTTTGACAATGAGCAGTTCTTC
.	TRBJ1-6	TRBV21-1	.	CASSSQRGGQYNSPLHF	TGTGCCAGCAGCTCTCAGCGGGGGGGCCAATATAATTCACCCCTCCACTTT
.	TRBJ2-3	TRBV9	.	CASSRQAAPKDTQYF	TGTGCCAGCAGCCGACAGGCGGCCCCTAAGGATACGCAGTATTTT
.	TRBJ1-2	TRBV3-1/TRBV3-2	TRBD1	CASSQGAGGGYGYTF	TGTGCCAGCAGCCAAGGGGCAGGGGGAGGCTATGGCTACACCTTC
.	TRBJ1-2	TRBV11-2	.	CASSSSSGTLAGYTF	TGTGCCAGCAGCTCCTCCTCAGGGACTCTGGCGGGCTACACCTTC
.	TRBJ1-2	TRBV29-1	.	CSVGGVYGYTF	TGCAGCGTCGGGGGGGTGTATGGCTACACCTTC
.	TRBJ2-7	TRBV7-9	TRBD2	CASSQRSGAPYEQYF	TGTGCCAGCAGCCAGAGGAGCGGGGCTCCCTACGAGCAGTACTTC
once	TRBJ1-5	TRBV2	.	CASSEGEVGQPQHF	TGTGCCAGCAGTGAAGGCGAGGTAGGGCAGCCCCAGCATTTT
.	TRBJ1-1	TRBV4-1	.	CASTPVPGWNTEAFF	TGCGCCAGCACCCCGGTACCGGGATGGAACACTGAAGCTTTCTTT
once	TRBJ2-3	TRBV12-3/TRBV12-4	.	CASLRVPQDTQYF	TGTGCCAGCCTTAGGGTTCCCCAAGATACGCAGTATTTT
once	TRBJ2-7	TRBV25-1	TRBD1	CASSDRRQGLYEQYF	TGTGCCAGCAGTGACCGGAGACAGGGTTTATACGAGCAGTACTTC
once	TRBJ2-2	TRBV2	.	CASSEADSGLTGELFF	TGTGCCAGCAGTGAAGCGGACTCGGGCCTCACCGGGGAGCTGTTTTTT
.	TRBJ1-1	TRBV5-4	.	CASSLATVSNTEAFF	TGTGCCAGCAGCTTGGCGACGGTATCGAACACTGAAGCTTTCTTT
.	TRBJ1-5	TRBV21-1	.	CASSKGPKKNNQPQHF	TGTGCCAGCAGCAAAGGGCCCAAAAAGAATAATCAGCCCCAGCATTTT
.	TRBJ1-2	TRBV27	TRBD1	CASSSRGRGQKNYGYTF	TGTGCCAGCAGTTCTAGGGGGAGGGGACAGAAGAACTATGGCTACACCTTC
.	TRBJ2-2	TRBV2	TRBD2	CASRSSGTTGELFF	TGTGCCAGCAGGAGTAGCGGGACCACCGGGGAGCTGTTTTTT
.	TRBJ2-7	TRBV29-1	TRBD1	CSVVGQGIYEQYF	TGCAGCGTTGTGGGACAGGGGATCTACGAGCAGTACTTC
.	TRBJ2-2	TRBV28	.	CASRGRGTGELFF	TGTGCCAGCAGGGGTAGGGGAACCGGGGAGCTGTTTTTT
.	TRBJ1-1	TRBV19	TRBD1	CASGGQGKNTEAFF	TGTGCCAGCGGGGGACAGGGCAAGAACACTGAAGCTTTCTTT
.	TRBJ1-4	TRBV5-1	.	CASGELGDEKLFF	TGCGCCAGCGGGGAGCTTGGAGATGAAAAACTGTTTTTT
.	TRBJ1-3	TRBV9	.	CASSRLGGPGNTIYF	TGTGCCAGCAGCCGACTAGGGGGGCCTGGAAACACCATATATTTT
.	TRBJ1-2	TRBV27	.	CASSFLGGVGYTF	TGTGCCAGCAGTTTTCTAGGAGGCGTGGGCTACACCTTC
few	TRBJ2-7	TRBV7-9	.	CASSPPRGEEYLWGYEQYF	TGTGCCAGCAGCCCTCCTAGGGGCGAGGAGTATTTGTGGGGCTACGAGCAGTACTTC
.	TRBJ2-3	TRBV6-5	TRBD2	CASRGLADNTDTQYF	TGTGCCAGCAGGGGACTAGCGGACAACACAGATACGCAGTATTTT
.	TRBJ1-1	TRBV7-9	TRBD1	CASSFQGGTEAFF	TGTGCCAGCAGCTTTCAGGGGGGGACTGAAGCTTTCTTT
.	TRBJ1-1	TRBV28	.	CASSLARVPATEAFF	TGTGCCAGCAGCCTAGCCCGGGTTCCGGCCACTGAAGCTTTCTTT
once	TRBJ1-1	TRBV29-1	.	CSVAGYNEAFF	TGCAGCGTTGCAGGGTATAATGAAGCTTTCTTT
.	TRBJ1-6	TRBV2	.	CASSERRTASEVNSPLHF	TGTGCCAGCAGTGAGAGAAGGACTGCTTCGGAGGTTAATTCACCCCTCCACTTT
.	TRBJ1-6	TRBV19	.	CASRILTDYNSPLHF	TGTGCCAGTAGGATCCTGACAGACTATAATTCACCCCTCCACTTT
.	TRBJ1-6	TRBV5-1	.	CASSSEGLSNSPLHF	TGCGCCAGCAGCTCCGAGGGGTTGAGTAATTCACCCCTCCACTTT
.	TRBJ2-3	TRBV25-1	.	CASSGALGQRRTDTQYF	TGTGCCAGCAGTGGGGCCCTTGGACAGCGACGAACAGATACGCAGTATTTT
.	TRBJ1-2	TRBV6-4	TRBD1	CASRPGQGRGYTF	TGTGCCAGCAGACCGGGACAGGGACGTGGCTACACCTTC
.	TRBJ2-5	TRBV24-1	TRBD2	CATSDWAGGETQYF	TGTGCCACCAGTGATTGGGCGGGAGGGGAGACCCAGTACTTC
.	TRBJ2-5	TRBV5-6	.	CASSSTGIYQETQYF	TGTGCCAGCAGCTCGACCGGGATTTACCAAGAGACCCAGTACTTC
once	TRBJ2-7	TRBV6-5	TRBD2	CASLDTSGTQEQYF	TGTGCCAGCTTAGATACTAGCGGGACTCAGGAGCAGTACTTC
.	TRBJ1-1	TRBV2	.	CASSGSWWAGDTEAFF	TGTGCCAGCAGCGGGTCTTGGTGGGCCGGGGACACTGAAGCTTTCTTT
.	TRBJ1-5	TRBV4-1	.	CASRQEGYSNQPQHF	TGCGCCAGCAGGCAAGAGGGATATAGCAATCAGCCCCAGCATTTT
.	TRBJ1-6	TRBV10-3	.	CAISESGLGGSPLHF	TGTGCCATCAGTGAGTCTGGGCTAGGTGGATCACCCCTCCACTTT